The 5 T cell receptor beta chains listed next were all sequenced from one sample in a study of tissue T cells after allogeneic stem cell transplantation. Produced via immunoSEQ multiplex PCR; TCRdb's table is partial and in-frame only. The table shows some 25,000 clones, with 73% occurring only once. The sequenced sample was tissue from the ileum, obtained at autopsy. These receptor sequences come from a female donor of 60 years or more with lung cancer.

The chain recombines TRBV5-6 with TRBJ2-5; D perhaps matches TRBD2 (6 bases). V lost 4 bases and J 0 bases, leaving 16 bases between the germline ends. The V gene's germline CDR1 is SGHDT and CDR2 YYEEEE. The CDR3 is 16 residues long. CDR3 sequence: CASSGREEGYQETQYF. The DNA for the CDR3 is TGTGCCAGCAGCGGCCGAGAGGAGGGGTACCAAGAGACCCAGTACTTC. Supplemented by reference TRBV5-6 and TRBJ2-5, the full variable domain reads DAGVTQSPTHLIKTRGQQVTLRCSPKSGHDTVSWYQQALGQGPQFIFQYYEEEERQRGNFPDRFSGHQFPNYSSELNVNALLLGDSALYLCASSGREEGYQETQYFGPGTRLLVL.

This clone occurred a few times. This chain links TRBV7-2 with TRBJ2-5; D is unresolved. Germline loops: CDR1 SGHTA, CDR2 FQGNSA. Trimming shortened V by 0 bases and J by 0 bases, and 5 bases separated the two germline ends. The CDR3 covers 14 residues. This CDR3 reads CASSLAGYQETQYF. The CDR3, as DNA: TGTGCCAGCAGCTTAGCGGGGTACCAAGAGACCCAGTACTTC.

For the CDR3, the DNA is TGTGCCAGCAGCCCCAGGACTAGCGGGGGGGCAGATACGCAGTATTTT. As protein: CASSPRTSGGADTQYF. J is TRBJ2-3 and V is TRBV7-2; TRBD2 agrees at 15 bases. There are 16 residues in the CDR3. Germline CDR1 SGHTA, CDR2 FQGNSA. The J segment lost 4 bases and the V segment lost 5 bases, leaving 4 bases of the junction unmatched.

The chain couples TRBV29-1 to TRBJ2-7, with 9 bases lining up with TRBD1. This CDR3 region has 13 residues. After removal of 1 base from V and 7 bases from J, the junction contained 5 bases not matched to a gene. Germline V CDR1 and CDR2: SQVTM, ANQGSEA. The CDR3 loop is CSVEAGQGLEQYF. DNA of the CDR3: TGCAGCGTTGAAGCGGGACAGGGTTTGGAGCAGTACTTC.

The genes are TRBV5-5 and TRBJ2-2; 9 positions agree with TRBD1. This CDR3 comprises 17 residues. V dropped 3 bases and J dropped 3; count of bases not matched to a gene: 9. In germline, CDR1 is SGHKS, CDR2 YYEKEE (reference sequence). The DNA for the CDR3 is TGTGCCAGCAGCTCGACCGGGACAGGGAGTCACACCGGGGAGCTGTTTTTT. Protein: CASSSTGTGSHTGELFF.